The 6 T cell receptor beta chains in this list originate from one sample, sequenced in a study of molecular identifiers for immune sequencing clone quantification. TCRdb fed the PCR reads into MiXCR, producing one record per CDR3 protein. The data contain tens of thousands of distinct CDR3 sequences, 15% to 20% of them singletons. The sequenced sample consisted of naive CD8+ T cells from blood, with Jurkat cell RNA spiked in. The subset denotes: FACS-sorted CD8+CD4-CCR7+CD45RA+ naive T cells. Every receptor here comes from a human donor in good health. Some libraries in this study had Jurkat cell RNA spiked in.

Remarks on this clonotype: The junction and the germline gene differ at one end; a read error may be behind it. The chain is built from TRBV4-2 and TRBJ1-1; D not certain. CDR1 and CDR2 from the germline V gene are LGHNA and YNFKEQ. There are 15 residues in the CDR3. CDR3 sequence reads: CAGSQDRVVGTEAFF. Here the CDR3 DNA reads TGTGCCGGCAGCCAAGATCGCGTAGTAGGGACTGAAGCTTTCTTT.

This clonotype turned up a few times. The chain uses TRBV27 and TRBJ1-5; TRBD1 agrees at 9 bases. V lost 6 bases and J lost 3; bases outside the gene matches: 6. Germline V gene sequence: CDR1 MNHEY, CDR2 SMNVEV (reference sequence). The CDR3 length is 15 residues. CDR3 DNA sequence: TGTGCCAGCAGGTGGACAGGGGTTTCCAATCAGCCCCAGCATTTT. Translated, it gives CASRWTGVSNQPQHF.

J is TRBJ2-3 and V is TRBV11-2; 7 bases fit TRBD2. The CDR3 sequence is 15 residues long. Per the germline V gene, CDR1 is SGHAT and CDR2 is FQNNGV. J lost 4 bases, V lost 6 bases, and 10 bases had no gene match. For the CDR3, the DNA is TGTGCCAGCAGTCCTAGCGGTTCTGGCGCAGATACGCAGTATTTT. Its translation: CASSPSGSGADTQYF.

Here the CDR3 DNA reads TGTGCCAGCAGCTTGGGAACTAGCGGAAACTACGAGCAGTACTTC. Its translation: CASSLGTSGNYEQYF. V and J are TRBV5-4 and TRBJ2-7, with 8 bases identical to TRBD2. The CDR3 consists of 15 residues. J was trimmed by 3 bases and V by 0 bases; bases with no gene match: 5. The V gene's germline CDR1 is SGHNT and CDR2 YYREEE (reference sequence).

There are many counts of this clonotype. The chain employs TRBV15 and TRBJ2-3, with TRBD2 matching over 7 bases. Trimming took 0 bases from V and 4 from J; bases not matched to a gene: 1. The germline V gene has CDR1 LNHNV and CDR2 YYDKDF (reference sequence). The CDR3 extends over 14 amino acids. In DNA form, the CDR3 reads TGTGCCACCAGCAGAGATGGGGGGGCAGATACGCAGTATTTT. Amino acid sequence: CATSRDGGADTQYF.

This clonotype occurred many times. DNA for the CDR3: TGTGCCAGCAGCCAAGAAAAGCTAGCGGGAGTTGATACGCAGTATTTT. This sequence encodes CASSQEKLAGVDTQYF. The chain uses TRBV4-2 and TRBJ2-3, with 10 nucleotides matching TRBD2. This CDR3 is 16 amino acids long. The J segment lost 6 bases and the V segment lost 0 bases, leaving 6 bases of the junction unmatched. Germline assignment: CDR1 LGHNA and CDR2 YNFKEQ.